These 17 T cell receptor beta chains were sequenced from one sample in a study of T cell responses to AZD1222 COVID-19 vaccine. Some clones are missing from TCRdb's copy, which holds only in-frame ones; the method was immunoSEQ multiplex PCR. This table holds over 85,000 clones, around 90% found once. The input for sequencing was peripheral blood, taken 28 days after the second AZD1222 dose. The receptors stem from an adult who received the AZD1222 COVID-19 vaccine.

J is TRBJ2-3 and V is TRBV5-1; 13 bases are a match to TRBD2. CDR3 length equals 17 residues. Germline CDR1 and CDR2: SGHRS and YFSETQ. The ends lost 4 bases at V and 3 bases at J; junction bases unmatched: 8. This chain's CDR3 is CASSKRTSGSTTDTQYF. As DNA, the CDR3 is TGCGCCAGCAGCAAGCGGACTAGCGGGAGTACAACAGATACGCAGTATTTT.

CDR3 loop: CASSISGELFF. CDR3 in DNA: TGTGCCAGCAGCATAAGCGGGGAGCTGTTTTTT. This chain links TRBV11-2 with TRBJ2-2; no definite D call. The CDR3 runs to 11 residues. Germline V CDR1 and CDR2: SGHAT, FQNNGV. With 5 bases removed from V and 7 bases from J, the gap between germline ends came to 5 bases.

The chain's CDR3 is CSVEVRGTSGYSGELFF. CDR3 in DNA: TGCAGCGTTGAAGTGAGGGGGACTAGCGGGTATTCCGGGGAGCTGTTTTTT. The genes are TRBV29-1 and TRBJ2-2; 12 bases fit TRBD2. The CDR3 extends over 17 amino acids. The junction had 9 bases not matched to a gene; V was cut back by 1 base and J by 6 bases. From germline, CDR1 is SQVTM and CDR2 ANQGSEA.

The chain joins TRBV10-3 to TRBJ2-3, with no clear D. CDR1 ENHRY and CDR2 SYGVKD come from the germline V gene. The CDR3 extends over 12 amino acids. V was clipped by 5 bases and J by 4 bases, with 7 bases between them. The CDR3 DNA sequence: TGTGCCATCAGTTGGGTGGCAGATACGCAGTATTTT. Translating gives CAISWVADTQYF.

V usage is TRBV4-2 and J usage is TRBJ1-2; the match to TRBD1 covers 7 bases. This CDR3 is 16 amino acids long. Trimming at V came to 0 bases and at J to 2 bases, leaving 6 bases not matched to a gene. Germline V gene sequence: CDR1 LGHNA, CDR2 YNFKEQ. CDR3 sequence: CASSQDPKGGNYGYTF. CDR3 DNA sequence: TGTGCCAGCAGCCAAGACCCTAAAGGGGGCAACTATGGCTACACCTTC.

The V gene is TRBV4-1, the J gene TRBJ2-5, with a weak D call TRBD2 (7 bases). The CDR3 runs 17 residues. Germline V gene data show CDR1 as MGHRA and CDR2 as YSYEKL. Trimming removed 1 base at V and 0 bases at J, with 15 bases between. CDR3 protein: CASSQVWAGANQETQYF. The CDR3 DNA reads TGCGCCAGCAGCCAAGTTTGGGCGGGGGCCAACCAAGAGACCCAGTACTTC.

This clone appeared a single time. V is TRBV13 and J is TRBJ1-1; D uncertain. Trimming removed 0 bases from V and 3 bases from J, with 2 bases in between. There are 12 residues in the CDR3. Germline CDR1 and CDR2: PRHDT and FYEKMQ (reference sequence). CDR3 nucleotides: TGTGCCAGCAGCTTAGGGGACACTGAAGCTTTCTTT. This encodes CASSLGDTEAFF.

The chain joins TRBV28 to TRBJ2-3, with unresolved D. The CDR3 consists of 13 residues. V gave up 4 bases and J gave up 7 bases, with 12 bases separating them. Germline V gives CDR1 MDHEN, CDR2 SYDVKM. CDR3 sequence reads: CASSSWSFNTQYF. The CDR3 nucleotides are TGTGCCAGCAGTTCCTGGAGCTTTAATACGCAGTATTTT.

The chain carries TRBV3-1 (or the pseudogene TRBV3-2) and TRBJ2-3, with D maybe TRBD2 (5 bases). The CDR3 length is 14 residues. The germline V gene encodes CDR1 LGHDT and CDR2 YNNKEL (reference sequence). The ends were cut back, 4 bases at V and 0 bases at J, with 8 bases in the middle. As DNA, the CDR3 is TGTGCCAGCAGCCCCCGGGGTAGCACAGATACGCAGTATTTT. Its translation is CASSPRGSTDTQYF.

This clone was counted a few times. This CDR3 reads CASSVALGQGATDTQYF. The DNA of the CDR3 is TGTGCCAGCAGCGTAGCTTTAGGCCAGGGGGCGACAGATACGCAGTATTTT. The gene calls are TRBV9 and TRBJ2-3; 8 nucleotides line up with TRBD1. The germline CDR1 and CDR2 sequences are SGDLS and YYNGEE. The CDR3 consists of 17 residues. V was clipped by 0 bases and J by 3 bases; unmatched bases: 9.

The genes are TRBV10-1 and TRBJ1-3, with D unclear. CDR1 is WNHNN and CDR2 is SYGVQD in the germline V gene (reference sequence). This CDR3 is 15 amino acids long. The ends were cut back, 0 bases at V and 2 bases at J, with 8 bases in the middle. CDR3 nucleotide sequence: TGCGCCAGCAGTGAGTCATACAGTCCTGGAAACACCATATATTTT. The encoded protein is CASSESYSPGNTIYF.

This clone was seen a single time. The CDR3 loop reads CAISDLRTGRGPNYGYTF. The CDR3 coding sequence is TGTGCCATCAGTGATCTTAGGACAGGAAGAGGGCCCAACTATGGCTACACCTTC. V is TRBV10-3 and J is TRBJ1-2; 7 positions match TRBD1. V shed 3 bases and J 2 bases; nucleotides not matched to a gene: 15. This CDR3 has 18 amino acids. Germline values: CDR1 ENHRY, CDR2 SYGVKD.

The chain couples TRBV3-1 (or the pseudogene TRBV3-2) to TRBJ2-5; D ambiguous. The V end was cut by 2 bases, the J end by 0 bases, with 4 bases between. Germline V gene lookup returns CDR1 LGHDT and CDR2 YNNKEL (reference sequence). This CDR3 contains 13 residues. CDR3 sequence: CASSQLYQETQYF. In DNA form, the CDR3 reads TGTGCCAGCAGCCAACTGTACCAAGAGACCCAGTACTTC.

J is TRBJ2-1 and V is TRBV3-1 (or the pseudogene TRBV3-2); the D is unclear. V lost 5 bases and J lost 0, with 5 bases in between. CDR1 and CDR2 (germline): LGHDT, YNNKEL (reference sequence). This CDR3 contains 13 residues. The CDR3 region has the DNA TGTGCCAGCAGCTGGAGCTCCTACAATGAGCAGTTCTTC. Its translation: CASSWSSYNEQFF.

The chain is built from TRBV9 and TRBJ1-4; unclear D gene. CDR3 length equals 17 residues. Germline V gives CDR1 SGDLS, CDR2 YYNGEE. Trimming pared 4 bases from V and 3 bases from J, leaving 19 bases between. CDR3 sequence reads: CASSPHRTFRANEKLFF. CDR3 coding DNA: TGTGCCAGCAGCCCACACCGAACCTTTAGGGCTAATGAAAAACTGTTTTTT.

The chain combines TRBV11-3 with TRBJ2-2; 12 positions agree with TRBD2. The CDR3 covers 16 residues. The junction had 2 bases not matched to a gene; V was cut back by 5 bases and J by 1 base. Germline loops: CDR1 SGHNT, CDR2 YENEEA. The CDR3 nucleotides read TGTGCCAGCAGCCGGACTAGCGGGGTGAACACCGGGGAGCTGTTTTTT. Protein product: CASSRTSGVNTGELFF.

The CDR3, as DNA: TGCGCCAGCAGCTTGGGACCGCCCTACACAGATACGCAGTATTTT. The encoded protein is CASSLGPPYTDTQYF. The chain recombines TRBV5-1 with TRBJ2-3; D remains ambiguous. Germline CDR1 is SGHRS and CDR2 is YFSETQ. Trimming cost V 0 bases and J 2 bases, with 10 bases left between them. CDR3 length equals 15 residues.